A single sample is the source of the 11 T cell receptor beta chains below, sequenced in a study of T cells in Graves' hyperthyroidism and ophthalmopathy (dated by TCRdb to the late 2010s). Libraries came from multiplex PCR. TCRdb lists the instrument as Illumina HiSeq 2000. TCR beta CDR3 regions were amplified from RNA transcripts. The first round of RT-PCR for the TCR CDR3 was performed with the HTBI primer set and the Qiagen OneStep RT-PCR kit. Using fastp trimming at Q25 and MiXCR clonotype assembly, TCRdb reanalyzed the public sequencing data and kept in-frame beta chains. Duplicate CDR3 protein sequences are folded into a single record with the most common DNA and genes. A total of hundreds of thousands of distinct CDR3 sequences appear in this sample, less than 30% of them only once. Of the sample, roughly a quarter is held by the ten largest clones. What was sequenced was blood. The receptors stem from a middle-aged man with Graves' hyperthyroidism that later progressed to Graves' ophthalmopathy.

This clonotype was counted many times. The rearrangement links TRBV28 to TRBJ2-3; D is uncertain. V was shortened by 8 bases and J by 5 bases, with 8 bases between the two germline ends. CDR1 is MDHEN and CDR2 is SYDVKM in the germline V gene. This CDR3 spans 11 amino acids. This CDR3 is CASQLGDTQYF. The DNA of the CDR3 is TGTGCCAGCCAGTTGGGAGATACGCAGTATTTT. Full variable domain (rest looked up from reference TRBV28 and TRBJ2-3): DVKVTQSSRYLVKRTGEKVFLECVQDMDHENMFWYRQDPGLGLRLIYFSYDVKMKEKGDIPEGYSVSREKKERFSLILESASTNQTSMYLCASQLGDTQYFGPGTRLTVL.

About this clonotype: Germline and junction disagree at one end, which may indicate a read error. The V call is TRBV12-3 or TRBV12-4, the J call TRBJ1-3; no firm D call. The CDR3 totals 10 residues. CDR3 sequence reads: CASSLGAVCF. As DNA, the CDR3 is TGTGCCAGCAGTTTAGGGGCGGTATGTTTT.

This clonotype was observed at least ten times. The chain joins TRBV7-8 to TRBJ1-3, with D uncertain. The CDR3 loop spans 14 amino acids. Germline V gene data show CDR1 as SGHVS and CDR2 as FQNEAQ. V was cut by 6 bases and J by 4 bases, with 13 bases left in between. CDR3 sequence: CASRAGWAGNTIYF. DNA of the CDR3: TGTGCCAGCAGAGCCGGTTGGGCGGGAAACACCATATATTTT.

This clonotype has a handful of counts. The chain carries TRBV6-1 and TRBJ2-7; 9 nucleotides match TRBD1. Per germline, CDR1 MNHNS and CDR2 SASEGT. V was pared by 6 bases and J by 6 bases, with 9 bases of the junction left unmatched. This CDR3 is 14 amino acids long. The DNA of the CDR3 is TGTGCCAGCAGACCGGGACAGGGTGGGCTCGAGCAGTACTTC. Its protein is CASRPGQGGLEQYF.

The table lists this clonotype with many counts. The chain uses TRBV20-1 and TRBJ1-5, with D possibly matching TRBD1 (5 bases). Per the germline V gene, CDR1 is DFQATT and CDR2 is SNEGSKA (reference sequence). V was cut by 5 bases and J by 2 bases, with 16 bases left in between. The CDR3 has 15 amino acids. The chain's CDR3 is CSAPRGVGGNQPQHF. CDR3 in DNA: TGCAGTGCTCCCCGGGGGGTGGGGGGCAATCAGCCCCAGCATTTT.

This clonotype occurred many times. The chain links TRBV29-1 to TRBJ2-7; weak D call: TRBD1 (6 bases). In germline, CDR1 is SQVTM, CDR2 ANQGSEA. The CDR3 is 11 amino acids. V lost 3 bases and J lost 6, with 9 bases in between. The CDR3, as DNA: TGCAGCGTTGAGAGGGGGATCGAGCAGTACTTC. The encoded protein is CSVERGIEQYF.

In its sample, this clonotype was seen many times. V gene TRBV12-3 or TRBV12-4 combines with J gene TRBJ1-5; no clear D gene. The ends were cut back, 6 bases at V and 2 bases at J, with 8 bases in the middle. There are 13 residues in the CDR3. CDR3 coding DNA: TGTGCCAGCAGCCAGGCGGGCAATCAGCCCCAGCATTTT. It specifies CASSQAGNQPQHF.

In its sample, this clonotype was seen many times. The rearrangement uses TRBV30 and TRBJ2-7; D is unresolved. Per the germline V gene, CDR1 is GTSNPN and CDR2 is SVGIG (reference sequence). The CDR3 is 11 amino acids. V lost 2 bases and J 3 bases, leaving 5 bases between the germline ends. The chain's CDR3 is CAWSRRYEQYF. In DNA form, the CDR3 reads TGTGCCTGGAGTCGCCGCTACGAGCAGTACTTC.

This clonotype appeared many times. V usage is TRBV29-1 and J usage is TRBJ1-5, with unresolved D. The V gene's germline CDR1 is SQVTM and CDR2 ANQGSEA. The CDR3 sequence is 12 residues long. V lost 4 bases, J lost 7 bases, and 11 bases lay in between. The CDR3, as DNA: TGCAGCGTTGTCGAGAGTGGCCAGCCCCAGCATTTT. Translation: CSVVESGQPQHF.

The gene calls are TRBV9 and TRBJ2-4; D unclear. Trimming took 3 bases from V and 1 from J, leaving 11 bases between them. The CDR3 contains 15 residues. In germline, CDR1 is SGDLS, CDR2 YYNGEE. Written as DNA, the CDR3 is TGTGCCAGCAGCGCCTCCGGCGGCGCCAAAAACATTCAGTACTTC. Its protein is CASSASGGAKNIQYF.

The rearrangement uses TRBV12-3 or TRBV12-4 and TRBJ1-2; D is ambiguous. This CDR3 comprises 12 residues. The V end was cut by 6 bases, the J end by 2 bases, with 7 bases between. As DNA, the CDR3 is TGTGCCAGCAGAGGGCCAAACTATGGCTACACCTTC. Protein: CASRGPNYGYTF.